The present TCR beta chain was sequenced within a study of cytomegalovirus exposure and HLA in healthy donors. The PCR was carried out with 60 Vbeta primers and 13 Jbeta primers. Per the study methods: Among the unique TCR beta chains that a later analysis counted, 75 million to 85 million in all, about 11 million were shared. Using immunoSEQ multiplex PCR, the repertoire was profiled, and TCRdb retains in-frame clones only, with some absent. That table supplies the V and J calls and clone size; D and trimming were determined from the DNA. The sample consists of around 140,000 clones, around 81% of them appearing once. Findings and limits, study-wide: Presence/absence analyses rested on an assumption that sequencing depth was roughly uniform across donors. In vitro checks showed that a few CMV-associated chains really do target CMV antigens.

This CDR3 is built from 15 residues. Germline lookup yields CDR1 MNHNS and CDR2 SASEGT. Trimming took off 4 bases at V and 2 bases at J, with 14 bases between the two ends. With regard to this clone: Its antigen is unknown.

The source of this sequence is a man aged 50 to 60 in good health and CMV-seronegative. This chain links TRBV6-1 with TRBJ1-1, with D perhaps matching TRBD1 (6 bases). The material sequenced was PBMCs. CDR3 region: CASSAYRASNTEAFF. The CDR3 coding sequence is TGTGCCAGCAGTGCCTACAGGGCCTCAAACACTGAAGCTTTCTTT.